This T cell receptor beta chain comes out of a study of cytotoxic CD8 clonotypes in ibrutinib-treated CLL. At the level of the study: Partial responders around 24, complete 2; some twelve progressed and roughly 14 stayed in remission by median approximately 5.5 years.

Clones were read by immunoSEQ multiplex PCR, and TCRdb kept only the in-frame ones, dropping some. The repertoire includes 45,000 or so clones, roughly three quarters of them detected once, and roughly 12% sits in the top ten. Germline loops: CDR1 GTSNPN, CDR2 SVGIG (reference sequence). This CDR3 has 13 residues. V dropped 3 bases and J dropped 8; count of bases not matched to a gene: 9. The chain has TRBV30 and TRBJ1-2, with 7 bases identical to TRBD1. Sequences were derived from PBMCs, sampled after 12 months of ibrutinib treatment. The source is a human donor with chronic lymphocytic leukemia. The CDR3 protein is CAWRGKGADGYTF. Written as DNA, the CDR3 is TGTGCCTGGAGAGGGAAGGGGGCTGACGGCTACACCTTC.